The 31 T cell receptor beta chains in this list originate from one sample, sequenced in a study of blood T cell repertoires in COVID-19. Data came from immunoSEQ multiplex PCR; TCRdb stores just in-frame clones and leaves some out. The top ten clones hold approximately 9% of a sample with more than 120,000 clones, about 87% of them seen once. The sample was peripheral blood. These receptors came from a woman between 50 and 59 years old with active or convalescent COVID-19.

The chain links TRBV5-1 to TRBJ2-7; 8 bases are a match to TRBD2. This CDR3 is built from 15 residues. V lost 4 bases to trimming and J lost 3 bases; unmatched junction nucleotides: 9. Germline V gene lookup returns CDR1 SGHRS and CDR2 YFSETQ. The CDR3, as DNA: TGCGCCAGCAGCCCCGGAGGAGCGGGAGACTACGAGCAGTACTTC. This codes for CASSPGGAGDYEQYF.

CDR3 coding DNA: TGTGCCAGCAGCCAAGGCGGGGGGGGCACAGATACGCAGTATTTT. Translated, it gives CASSQGGGGTDTQYF. The chain uses TRBV3-1 (or the pseudogene TRBV3-2) and TRBJ2-3; 9 bases map to TRBD2. The ends lost 1 base at V and 1 base at J; junction bases unmatched: 0. The germline V gene encodes CDR1 LGHDT and CDR2 YNNKEL (reference sequence). This CDR3 spans 15 amino acids.

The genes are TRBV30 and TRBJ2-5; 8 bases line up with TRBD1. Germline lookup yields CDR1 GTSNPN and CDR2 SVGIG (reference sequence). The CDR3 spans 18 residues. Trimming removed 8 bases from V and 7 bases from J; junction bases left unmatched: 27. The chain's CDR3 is CALGLDSGRGLSLVTQYF. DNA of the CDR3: TGTGCCCTAGGTCTTGATTCCGGCAGGGGGCTTTCATTGGTGACCCAGTACTTC.

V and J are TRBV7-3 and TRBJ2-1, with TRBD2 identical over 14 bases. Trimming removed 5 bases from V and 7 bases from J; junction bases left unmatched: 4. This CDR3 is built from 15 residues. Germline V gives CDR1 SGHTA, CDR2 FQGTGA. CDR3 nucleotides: TGTGCCAGCAGCGTGGGACTAGCGGGAGTGAATGAGCAGTTCTTC. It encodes CASSVGLAGVNEQFF.

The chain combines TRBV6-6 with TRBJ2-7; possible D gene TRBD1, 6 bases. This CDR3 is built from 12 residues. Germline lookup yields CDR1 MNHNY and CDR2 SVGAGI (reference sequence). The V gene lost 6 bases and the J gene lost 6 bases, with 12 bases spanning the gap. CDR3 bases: TGTGCCAGCAGGTCACAGGGTTTCGAGCAGTACTTC. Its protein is CASRSQGFEQYF.

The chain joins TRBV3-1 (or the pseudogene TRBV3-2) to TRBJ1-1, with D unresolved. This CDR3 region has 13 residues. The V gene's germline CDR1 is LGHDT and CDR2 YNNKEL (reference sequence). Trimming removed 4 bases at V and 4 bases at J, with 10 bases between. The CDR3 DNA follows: TGTGCCAGCAGCCCGGAGGCAGGCACTGAAGCTTTCTTT. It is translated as CASSPEAGTEAFF.

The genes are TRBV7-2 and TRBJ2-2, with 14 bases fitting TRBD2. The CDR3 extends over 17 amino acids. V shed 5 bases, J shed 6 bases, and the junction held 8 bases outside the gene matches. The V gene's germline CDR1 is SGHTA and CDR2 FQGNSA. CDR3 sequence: CASSSPGTSGGAGELFF. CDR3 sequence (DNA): TGTGCCAGCAGCAGCCCCGGGACTAGCGGGGGAGCCGGGGAGCTGTTTTTT.

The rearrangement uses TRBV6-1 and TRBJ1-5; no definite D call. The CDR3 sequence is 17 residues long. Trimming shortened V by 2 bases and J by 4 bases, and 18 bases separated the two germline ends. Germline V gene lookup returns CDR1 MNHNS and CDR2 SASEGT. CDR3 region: CASSEFGIGLVNQPQHF. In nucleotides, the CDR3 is TGTGCCAGCAGTGAATTTGGTATTGGGCTCGTTAATCAGCCCCAGCATTTT.

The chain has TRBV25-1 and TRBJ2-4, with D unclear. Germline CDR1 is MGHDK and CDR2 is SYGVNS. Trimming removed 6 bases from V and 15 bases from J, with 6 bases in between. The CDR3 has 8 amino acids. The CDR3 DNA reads TGTGCCAGCAGGTCTTCGTACTTC. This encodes CASRSSYF.

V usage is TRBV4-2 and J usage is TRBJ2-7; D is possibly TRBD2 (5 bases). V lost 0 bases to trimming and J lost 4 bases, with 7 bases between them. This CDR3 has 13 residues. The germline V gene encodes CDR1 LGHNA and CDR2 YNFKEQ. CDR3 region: CASSQEAGYEQYF. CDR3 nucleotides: TGTGCCAGCAGCCAAGAGGCGGGTTACGAGCAGTACTTC.

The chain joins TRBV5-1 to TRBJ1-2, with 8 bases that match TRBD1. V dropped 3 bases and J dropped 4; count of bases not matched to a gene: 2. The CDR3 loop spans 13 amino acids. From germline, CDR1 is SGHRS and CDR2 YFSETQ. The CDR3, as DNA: TGCGCCAGCAGCTCGGACAGGGCCTATGGCTACACCTTC. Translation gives CASSSDRAYGYTF.

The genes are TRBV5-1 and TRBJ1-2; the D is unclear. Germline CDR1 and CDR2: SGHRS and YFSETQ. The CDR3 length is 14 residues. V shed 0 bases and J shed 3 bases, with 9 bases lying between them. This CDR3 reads CASSLEPPHYGYTF. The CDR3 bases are TGCGCCAGCAGCTTGGAGCCTCCTCACTATGGCTACACCTTC.

CDR3 DNA: TGTGCCAGCAGTGCCGGGACAGGGAGAACTGAAGCTTTCTTT. Translation: CASSAGTGRTEAFF. The V gene is TRBV6-4, the J gene TRBJ1-1, with 9 bases identical to TRBD1. Unmatched junction bases numbered 5, after V lost 4 bases and J lost 5 bases. The CDR3 is 14 amino acids. CDR1 and CDR2 from the germline V gene are MRHNA and SNTAGT.

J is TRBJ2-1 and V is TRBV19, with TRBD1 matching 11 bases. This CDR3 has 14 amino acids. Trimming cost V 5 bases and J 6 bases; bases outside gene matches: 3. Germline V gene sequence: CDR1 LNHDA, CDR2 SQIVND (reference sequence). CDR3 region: CASSSGTGGNEQFF. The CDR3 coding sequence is TGTGCCAGTAGTTCCGGGACAGGGGGCAATGAGCAGTTCTTC.

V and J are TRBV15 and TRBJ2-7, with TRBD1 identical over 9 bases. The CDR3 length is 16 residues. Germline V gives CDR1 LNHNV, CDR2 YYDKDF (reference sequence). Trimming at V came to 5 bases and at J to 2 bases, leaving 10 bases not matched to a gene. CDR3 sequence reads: CATSPLPGTGTYEQYF. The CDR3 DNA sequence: TGTGCCACCAGCCCCTTGCCTGGGACAGGGACCTACGAGCAGTACTTC.

CDR3 sequence reads: CASSYAENYEQYF. The CDR3 region has the DNA TGTGCCAGCAGTTACGCAGAAAACTACGAGCAGTACTTC. This chain links TRBV6-5 with TRBJ2-7; D ambiguous. Deletions cut 2 bases from V and 3 bases from J, with 8 bases between. Germline loops: CDR1 MNHEY, CDR2 SVGAGI. The CDR3 is made up of 13 amino acids.

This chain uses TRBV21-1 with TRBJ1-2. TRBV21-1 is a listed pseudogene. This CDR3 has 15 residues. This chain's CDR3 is CASSKGVGPFYGYTF. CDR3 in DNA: TGTGCCAGCAGCAAAGGTGTCGGTCCTTTCTATGGCTACACCTTC.

The CDR3: CASGLSWENEQFF. The CDR3 DNA reads as TGTGCCAGCGGCCTCTCATGGGAGAATGAGCAGTTCTTC. This rearrangement joins TRBV27 to TRBJ2-1; weak D call: TRBD2 (5 bases). CDR3 size: 13 residues. The germline V gene encodes CDR1 MNHEY and CDR2 SMNVEV (reference sequence). The V gene lost 8 bases and the J gene lost 7 bases, with 15 bases spanning the gap.

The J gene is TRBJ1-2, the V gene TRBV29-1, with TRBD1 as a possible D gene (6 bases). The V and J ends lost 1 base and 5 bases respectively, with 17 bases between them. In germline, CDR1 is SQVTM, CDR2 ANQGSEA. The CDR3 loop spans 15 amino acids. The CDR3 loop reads CSVEAIYRDLYGYTF. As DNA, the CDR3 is TGCAGCGTTGAAGCGATCTACAGGGACCTTTATGGCTACACCTTC.

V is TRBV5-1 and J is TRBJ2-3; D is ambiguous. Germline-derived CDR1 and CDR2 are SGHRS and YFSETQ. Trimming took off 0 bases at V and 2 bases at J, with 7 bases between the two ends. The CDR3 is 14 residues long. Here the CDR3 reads CASSLARATDTQYF. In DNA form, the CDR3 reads TGCGCCAGCAGCTTGGCCCGAGCCACAGATACGCAGTATTTT.

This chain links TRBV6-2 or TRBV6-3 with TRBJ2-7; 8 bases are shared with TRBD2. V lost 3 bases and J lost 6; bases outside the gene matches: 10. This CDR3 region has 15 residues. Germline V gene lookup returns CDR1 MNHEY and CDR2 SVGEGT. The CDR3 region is CASSYLPSGLSEQYF. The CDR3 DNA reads TGTGCCAGCAGTTATCTACCTAGCGGGTTATCCGAGCAGTACTTC.

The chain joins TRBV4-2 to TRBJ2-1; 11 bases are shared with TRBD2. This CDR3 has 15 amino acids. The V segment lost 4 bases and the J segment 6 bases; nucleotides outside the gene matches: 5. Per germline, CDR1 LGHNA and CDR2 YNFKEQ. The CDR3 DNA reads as TGTGCCAGCAGCCTGCGACTAGCGGGATTCAATGAGCAGTTCTTC. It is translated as CASSLRLAGFNEQFF.

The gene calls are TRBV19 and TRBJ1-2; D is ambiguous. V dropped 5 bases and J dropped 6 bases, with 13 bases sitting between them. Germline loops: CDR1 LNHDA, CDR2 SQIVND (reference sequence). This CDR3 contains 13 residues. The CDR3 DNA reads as TGTGCCAGTAGTGTAGGGAGCTACAATGGCTACACCTTC. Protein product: CASSVGSYNGYTF.

The CDR3 is CASSAPGGLETQYF. The DNA for the CDR3 is TGTGCCAGCAGCGCACCCGGGGGGCTAGAGACCCAGTACTTC. The chain joins TRBV7-2 to TRBJ2-5, with a tentative D call TRBD2 (7 bases). This CDR3 comprises 14 residues. The ends were cut back, 5 bases at V and 4 bases at J, with 14 bases in the middle. Germline loops: CDR1 SGHTA, CDR2 FQGNSA.

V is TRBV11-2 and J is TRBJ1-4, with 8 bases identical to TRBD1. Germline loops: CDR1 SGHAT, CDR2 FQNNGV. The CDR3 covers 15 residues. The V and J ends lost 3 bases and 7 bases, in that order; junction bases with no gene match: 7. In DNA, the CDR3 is TGTGCCAGCAGCTTGGACAGGGAATTTGGTGAAAAACTGTTTTTT. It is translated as CASSLDREFGEKLFF.

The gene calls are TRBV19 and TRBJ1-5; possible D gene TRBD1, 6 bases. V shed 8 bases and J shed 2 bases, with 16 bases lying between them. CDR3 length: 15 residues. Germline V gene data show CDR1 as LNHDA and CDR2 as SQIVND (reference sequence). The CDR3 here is CASAEGGGGNQPQHF. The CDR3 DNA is TGTGCCAGTGCGGAGGGAGGGGGGGGCAATCAGCCCCAGCATTTT. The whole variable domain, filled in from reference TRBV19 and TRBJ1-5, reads DGGITQSPKYLFRKEGQNVTLSCEQNLNHDAMYWYRQDPGQGLRLIYYSQIVNDFQKGDIAEGYSVSREKKESFPLTVTSAQKNPTAFYLCASAEGGGGNQPQHFGDGTRLSIL.

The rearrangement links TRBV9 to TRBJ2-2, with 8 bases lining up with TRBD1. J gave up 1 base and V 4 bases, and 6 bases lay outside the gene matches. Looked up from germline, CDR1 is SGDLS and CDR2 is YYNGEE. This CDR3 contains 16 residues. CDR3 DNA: TGTGCCAGCAGCTCTTGGACAGGGCTGAACACCGGGGAGCTGTTTTTT. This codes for CASSSWTGLNTGELFF.

The CDR3 bases are TGTGCCAGCAGCTTAACCCGGGAAAACATTCAGTACTTC. Translation gives CASSLTRENIQYF. The rearrangement links TRBV7-3 to TRBJ2-4; D is unresolved. Germline V gene data show CDR1 as SGHTA and CDR2 as FQGTGA. This CDR3 has 13 residues. V was cut by 0 bases and J by 5 bases, with 5 bases left in between.

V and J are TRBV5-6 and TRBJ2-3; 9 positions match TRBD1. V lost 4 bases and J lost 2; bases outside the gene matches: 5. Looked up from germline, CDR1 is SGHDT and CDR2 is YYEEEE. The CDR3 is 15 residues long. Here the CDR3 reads CASSLGQGPTDTQYF. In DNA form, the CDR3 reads TGTGCCAGCAGCCTGGGACAGGGACCCACAGATACGCAGTATTTT.

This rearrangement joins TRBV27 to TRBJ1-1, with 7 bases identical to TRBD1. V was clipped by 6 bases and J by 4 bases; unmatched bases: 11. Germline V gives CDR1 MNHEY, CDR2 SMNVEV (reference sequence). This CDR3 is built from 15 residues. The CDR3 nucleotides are TGTGCCAGCAGGTTACAGGGGCTGGTCGGCACTGAAGCTTTCTTT. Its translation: CASRLQGLVGTEAFF.

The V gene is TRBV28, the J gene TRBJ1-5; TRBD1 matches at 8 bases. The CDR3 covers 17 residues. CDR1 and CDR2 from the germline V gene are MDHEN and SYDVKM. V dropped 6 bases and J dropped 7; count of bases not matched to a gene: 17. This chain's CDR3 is CASRPRQYRGMSQPQHF. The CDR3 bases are TGTGCCAGCAGGCCTCGGCAGTACAGGGGGATGAGCCAGCCCCAGCATTTT.